This T cell receptor (beta chain) was retrieved from a study of cytomegalovirus exposure and HLA in healthy donors. TCRdb keeps only in-frame clones here, not all; method: immunoSEQ multiplex PCR. The table records about 160,000 clones, roughly 89% of them present only once. Findings of the study overall: Cytomegalovirus association was assigned to some 160 TCR beta chains.

This clone was detected only once. Its specificity is unknown. Trimming took 1 base from V and 3 from J, leaving 13 bases between them. Germline CDR1 is MGHRA and CDR2 is YSYEKL. This CDR3 is 15 amino acids long. The rearrangement uses TRBV4-1 and TRBJ2-7; D call uncertain. Sequencing was carried out using PBMCs. The sequence came from a woman aged 18-35 years in good health and CMV-seropositive. The CDR3 spells CASSQVTGSFYEQYF. The CDR3 DNA reads TGCGCCAGCAGCCAAGTTACGGGTTCCTTCTACGAGCAGTACTTC.